The 13 T cell receptor beta chains presented below share a single source sample, sequenced in a study of blood T cell repertoires in COVID-19. Assay: immunoSEQ multiplex PCR; the TCRdb copy retains only in-frame clones and omits some. The table lists 90,000 to 120,000 clones, approximately 93% of them singletons. Sequenced input: peripheral blood. Source of these receptors: a man aged 55-75 years with acute or convalescent COVID-19.

The genes are TRBV30 and TRBJ2-1; TRBD1 agrees at 8 bases. The CDR3 runs 13 residues. Trimming at V came to 2 bases and at J to 10 bases, leaving 7 bases not matched to a gene. Germline V gives CDR1 GTSNPN, CDR2 SVGIG (reference sequence). The CDR3 bases are TGTGCCTGGAGTTCACAGGGGGTCGGCGAGCAGTTCTTC. Protein sequence: CAWSSQGVGEQFF.

V gene TRBV12-3 or TRBV12-4 combines with J gene TRBJ1-6; tentatively, D is TRBD1 (6 bases). The CDR3 has 13 residues. V lost 6 bases to trimming and J lost 7 bases, with 10 bases between them. The CDR3 DNA follows: TGTGCCAGCAGGAGGACAGTCAATTCACCCCTCCACTTT. This gives the protein CASRRTVNSPLHF.

The J gene is TRBJ1-1, the V gene TRBV21-1. TRBV21-1 is noted as a pseudogene. This CDR3 spans 11 amino acids. CDR3 amino acids: CASSTDTEAFF. The CDR3 nucleotides read TGTGCCAGCAGCACGGACACTGAAGCTTTCTTT.

The chain has TRBV5-5 and TRBJ2-2, with 7 bases matching TRBD1. The J segment lost 6 bases and the V segment lost 4 bases, leaving 6 bases of the junction unmatched. The CDR3 runs 14 residues. In germline, CDR1 is SGHKS, CDR2 YYEKEE (reference sequence). CDR3 loop: CASSHTGVPGELFF. DNA of the CDR3: TGTGCCAGCAGCCATACAGGGGTCCCCGGGGAGCTGTTTTTT. The full variable domain, completed using reference TRBV5-5 and TRBJ2-2, is DAGVTQSPTHLIKTRGQQVTLRCSPISGHKSVSWYQQVLGQGPQFIFQYYEKEERGRGNFPDRFSARQFPNYSSELNVNALLLGDSALYLCASSHTGVPGELFFGEGSRLTVL.

The chain carries TRBV6-1 and TRBJ1-1, with D maybe TRBD1 (5 bases). Germline CDR1 and CDR2: MNHNS and SASEGT. The V gene lost 1 base and the J gene lost 5 bases, with 14 bases spanning the gap. The CDR3 is 15 amino acids. The CDR3 loop reads CASSEDRAGRTEAFF. CDR3 sequence (DNA): TGTGCCAGCAGTGAAGATAGGGCAGGGAGGACTGAAGCTTTCTTT.

This chain joins TRBV30 and TRBJ1-2; D is perhaps TRBD1 (6 bases). The germline V gene encodes CDR1 GTSNPN and CDR2 SVGIG (reference sequence). The CDR3 extends over 15 amino acids. With 2 bases removed from V and 6 bases from J, the gap between germline ends came to 19 bases. The CDR3 DNA follows: TGTGCCTGGAGTTTTACACAGGGTGGTTTTGATGGCTACACCTTC. It is translated as CAWSFTQGGFDGYTF.

The V gene is TRBV5-5, the J gene TRBJ1-2; D is unclear. V was trimmed by 4 bases and J by 4 bases, leaving 11 bases between them. The CDR3 has 13 amino acids. Per the germline V gene, CDR1 is SGHKS and CDR2 is YYEKEE (reference sequence). CDR3 sequence: CASSPTTAYGYTF. DNA of the CDR3: TGTGCCAGCAGCCCAACAACAGCCTATGGCTACACCTTC.

The chain links TRBV10-3 to TRBJ2-1, with no clear D. The CDR3 runs 12 residues. V lost 6 bases and J 9 bases, leaving 12 bases between the germline ends. From germline, CDR1 is ENHRY and CDR2 SYGVKD. The DNA for the CDR3 is TGTGCCATCAGCCTCGGGTTTTTTGAGCAGTTCTTC. Its protein product is CAISLGFFEQFF.

The V gene is TRBV5-4, the J gene TRBJ2-1; 8 nucleotides agree with TRBD2. The J segment lost 4 bases and the V segment lost 3 bases, leaving 6 bases of the junction unmatched. The germline CDR1 and CDR2 sequences are SGHNT and YYREEE (reference sequence). The CDR3 length is 15 residues. The CDR3 spells CASSSRVAGYNEQFF. The CDR3 DNA reads as TGTGCCAGCAGCTCCCGGGTAGCGGGATACAATGAGCAGTTCTTC.

The gene calls are TRBV9 and TRBJ2-2, with unresolved D. CDR3 length: 16 amino acids. The germline V gene encodes CDR1 SGDLS and CDR2 YYNGEE. Between the trimmed V and J ends, which lost 2 bases and 0 bases, there was a span of 11 bases. CDR3 sequence reads: CASSVLRSANTGELFF. The DNA for the CDR3 is TGTGCCAGCAGCGTCCTGCGGTCCGCGAACACCGGGGAGCTGTTTTTT.

The rearrangement joins TRBV10-3 to TRBJ2-7; 8 bases map to TRBD1. CDR1 and CDR2 from the germline V gene are ENHRY and SYGVKD. The junction had 6 bases not matched to a gene; V was cut back by 5 bases and J by 3 bases. This CDR3 spans 14 amino acids. In DNA form, the CDR3 reads TGTGCCATCAGTATTATACAGGGGGGCTACGAGCAGTACTTC. This gives the protein CAISIIQGGYEQYF.

The chain combines TRBV5-8 with TRBJ1-5; the D is unclear. V gave up 10 bases and J gave up 0 bases, with 8 bases separating them. The CDR3 contains 12 residues. Germline values: CDR1 SGHTS, CDR2 YDEGEE. The CDR3 DNA reads TGTGCCGGGAGGAGTAGCAATCAGCCCCAGCATTTT. Protein sequence: CAGRSSNQPQHF. Full variable domain (outside the CDR3, taken from reference TRBV5-8 and TRBJ1-5): EAGVTQSPTHLIKTRGQQATLRCSPISGHTSVYWYQQALGLGLQFLLWYDEGEERNRGNFPPRFSGRQFPNYSSELNVNALELEDSALYLCAGRSSNQPQHFGDGTRLSIL.

This chain uses TRBV29-1 with TRBJ1-4; 9 bases fit TRBD1. With 7 bases clipped from V and 8 bases from J, the junction kept 11 bases outside the gene matches. The CDR3 is 14 amino acids. Germline values: CDR1 SQVTM, CDR2 ANQGSEA. The CDR3 loop reads CSAQLGQGDEKLFF. CDR3 sequence (DNA): TGCAGCGCCCAATTGGGACAGGGAGACGAAAAACTGTTTTTT.